This paragraph reports one T cell receptor (beta chain). The target antigen is unknown. V lost 2 bases and J lost 0, with 9 bases in between. Looked up from germline, CDR1 is SGHNT and CDR2 is YYREEE (reference sequence). The CDR3 loop spans 15 amino acids. The protocol was immunoSEQ multiplex PCR, while the TCRdb copy is restricted to in-frame clones and leaves out a portion. The sample lists approximately 180,000 clones; more than 90% were seen once. The sample is drawn from a study of T cell responses to AZD1222 COVID-19 vaccine. Whole-study results and caveats: As reported, nearly half of all spike-specific TCRs target variant regions that are unmutated. Among the donors, most were white British and more were female, and clonal diversity was possibly underestimated.

The sample in question was peripheral blood, obtained on day 0 of AZD1222 vaccination. The receptor was isolated from an adult in good health. The J gene is TRBJ2-1, the V gene TRBV5-4; no definite D call. The CDR3 bases are TGTGCCAGCAGCTTCGACGCGAGCTCCTACAATGAGCAGTTCTTC. Amino acids: CASSFDASSYNEQFF.